This TCR beta chain was captured in a study of cytotoxic CD8 clonotypes in ibrutinib-treated CLL. Measured with immunoSEQ multiplex PCR; TCRdb has only the in-frame clones, and not every one. The sample holds more than 140,000 clones, roughly 80% seen once. The V and J ends lost 3 bases and 5 bases respectively, with 14 bases between them. In germline, CDR1 is SEHNR, CDR2 FQNEAQ (reference sequence). This CDR3 contains 14 residues. The sequence was obtained from a human donor with chronic lymphocytic leukemia. The chain couples TRBV7-9 to TRBJ2-7; D not certain. This material consisted of PBMCs, taken after 12 months of ibrutinib treatment. CDR3 residues: CASSFPGSKNEQYF. CDR3 DNA sequence: TGTGCCAGCAGCTTCCCCGGGTCTAAAAACGAGCAGTACTTC.